The 14 T cell receptor beta chains given below trace back to one sample, sequenced in a study of blood T cell repertoires in COVID-19 (TCRdb year 2020). Library preparation employed the immunoSEQ multiplex PCR assay. TCRdb holds this immuneACCESS table with in-frame rearrangements only. Some clones are missing; in checked studies, unresolved V genes explain under half, and the rest has no known cause. Across this sample there are approximately 210,000 clones, with roughly 82% seen only once. The top ten constitute over 9.5% of the sample. The specimen sequenced was PBMCs or T cells enriched from blood (not recorded which). Receptors originate from a man in his forties who had recovered from COVID-19.

This chain links TRBV6-4 with TRBJ2-5; D perhaps matches TRBD1 (5 bases). Germline V gives CDR1 MRHNA, CDR2 SNTAGT. The CDR3 sequence is 13 residues long. With 3 bases removed from V and 4 bases from J, the gap between germline ends came to 9 bases. The CDR3 reads CASSDRQGETQYF. CDR3 DNA sequence: TGTGCCAGCAGTGATCGGCAGGGAGAGACCCAGTACTTC.

J is TRBJ2-7 and V is TRBV6-5, with D perhaps matching TRBD2 (6 bases). The CDR3 has 14 amino acids. Per the germline V gene, CDR1 is MNHEY and CDR2 is SVGAGI. V gave up 6 bases and J gave up 7 bases, with 19 bases separating them. The CDR3 nucleotides are TGTGCCAGCAGCCCATATAAGGATGGGGGGGAGCAGTACTTC. This encodes CASSPYKDGGEQYF.

The chain uses TRBV9 and TRBJ2-7; TRBD2 aligns across 9 bases. Germline loops: CDR1 SGDLS, CDR2 YYNGEE. The ends lost 3 bases at V and 0 bases at J; junction bases unmatched: 13. The CDR3 spans 18 residues. CDR3 sequence: CASSGLAGSHWYSYEQYV. The CDR3 DNA follows: TGTGCCAGCAGCGGCCTAGCGGGATCCCATTGGTACTCCTACGAGCAGTACGTC.

J is TRBJ1-1 and V is TRBV4-3, with 7 bases identical to TRBD1. V trimming: 3 bases; J trimming: 5 bases; junction bases outside the gene matches: 6. CDR3 length equals 14 residues. From germline, CDR1 is LGHNA and CDR2 YSLEER. Here the CDR3 reads CASSQGDRETEAFF. The CDR3 coding sequence is TGCGCCAGCAGCCAGGGCGACAGGGAGACTGAAGCTTTCTTT.

The CDR3 is CASSHGSGELFF. In DNA form, the CDR3 reads TGTGCCAGCAGCCACGGGTCCGGGGAGCTGTTTTTT. The chain is built from TRBV27 and TRBJ2-2; D is uncertain. Between the trimmed V and J ends, which lost 6 bases and 6 bases, there was a span of 8 bases. The CDR3 covers 12 residues. Germline V lookup: CDR1 MNHEY, CDR2 SMNVEV (reference sequence).

The rearrangement links TRBV28 to TRBJ1-5; 10 nucleotides line up with TRBD1. The CDR3 loop spans 15 amino acids. Per germline, CDR1 MDHEN and CDR2 SYDVKM. V lost 4 bases, J lost 9 bases, and 9 bases stayed unmatched. This CDR3 reads CASSSGQGLSWPQHF. The CDR3 DNA reads as TGTGCCAGCAGTTCGGGACAGGGGTTATCATGGCCCCAGCATTTT.

V and J are TRBV10-3 and TRBJ2-1, with 9 bases lining up with TRBD2. Losses at the gene ends were 7 bases for V and 0 bases for J; bases not matched to a gene: 1. The length of the CDR3 is 14 residues. Germline CDR1 reads ENHRY; CDR2 reads SYGVKD. The CDR3 nucleotides are TGTGCCATCAAAGCGGGGGGCTCCTACAATGAGCAGTTCTTC. Translating it yields CAIKAGGSYNEQFF.

A few counts support this clone. The J gene is TRBJ1-2, the V gene TRBV6-2 or TRBV6-3; D unresolved. The CDR3 is 13 amino acids. Germline assignment: CDR1 MNHEY and CDR2 SVGEGT. V was clipped by 5 bases and J by 0 bases, with 7 bases between them. The CDR3, as DNA: TGTGCCAGCAGTCAGCTAGCTAACTATGGCTACACCTTC. Protein: CASSQLANYGYTF.

This clone was observed a few times. The V gene is TRBV9, the J gene TRBJ1-4, with 7 bases identical to TRBD1. After removal of 2 bases from V and 7 bases from J, the junction contained 5 bases not matched to a gene. Germline CDR1 is SGDLS and CDR2 is YYNGEE. CDR3 length: 14 amino acids. The CDR3 here is CASSVGGGSEKLFF. CDR3 nucleotide sequence: TGTGCCAGCAGCGTTGGAGGGGGCTCTGAAAAACTGTTTTTT.

V and J are TRBV27 and TRBJ2-7; maybe TRBD2 (7 bases). This CDR3 has 16 residues. Trimming shortened V by 2 bases and J by 0 bases, and 14 bases separated the two germline ends. CDR1 is MNHEY, CDR2 SMNVEV, per germline (reference sequence). CDR3 in amino acids: CASSLRGAIFSYEQYF. DNA of the CDR3: TGTGCCAGCAGTTTACGGGGGGCGATATTCTCCTACGAGCAGTACTTC.

The chain has TRBV2 and TRBJ2-2, with D possibly TRBD1 on 6 matching bases. The germline V gene has CDR1 SNHLY and CDR2 FYNNEI. The V gene lost 7 bases and the J gene lost 2 bases, with 20 bases spanning the gap. This CDR3 is 17 amino acids long. DNA of the CDR3: TGTGCCAGCAAAGGAGGCTGGACAGTTAGCAACACCGGGGAGCTGTTTTTT. It specifies CASKGGWTVSNTGELFF.

The CDR3 region has the DNA TGTGCCACCAGCAGAGGGCGGGGGGGTACTCTCGATGAGCAGTTCTTC. Its protein product is CATSRGRGGTLDEQFF. This chain connects TRBV15 to TRBJ2-1; 9 bases map to TRBD2. CDR3 size: 16 residues. The V segment lost 1 base and the J segment 8 bases; nucleotides outside the gene matches: 9. Germline V gene sequence: CDR1 LNHNV, CDR2 YYDKDF (reference sequence).

The genes are TRBV6-2 or TRBV6-3 and TRBJ2-3, with 7 bases lining up with TRBD1. Trimming at V came to 6 bases and at J to 5 bases, leaving 11 bases not matched to a gene. CDR3 length: 15 amino acids. Germline lookup yields CDR1 MNHEY and CDR2 SVGEGT. As DNA, the CDR3 is TGTGCCAGCAGCTCCGGGACAGCTTTAGGAGATACGCAGTATTTT. As protein: CASSSGTALGDTQYF.

The chain recombines TRBV6-5 with TRBJ1-5; D unresolved. This CDR3 spans 12 amino acids. Looked up from germline, CDR1 is MNHEY and CDR2 is SVGAGI. V lost 5 bases to trimming and J lost 4 bases, with 6 bases between them. Written as DNA, the CDR3 is TGTGCCAGCAGTCTGAGGAATCAGCCCCAGCATTTT. Translating it yields CASSLRNQPQHF.